The T cell receptor (beta chain) under discussion was sequenced for a study of OX40 agonist ivuxolimab in advanced cancers. Overall study: A history of anti-PD-1, anti-PD-L1 or anti-CTLA-4 therapy was acceptable, and about 40% had some. Regarding the study as a whole: Clones of CD4+ and CD8+ blood T cells grew by week 6 at doses of 0.1 to 3.0 mg/kg.

On this clone: No antigen is known for it. Its ends do not fully match the called genes, so a read error is possible.

Assay used: immunoSEQ multiplex PCR; TCRdb lists only in-frame clones, some missing. The sample holds 70,000 or so clones, roughly nine tenths seen once. Blood got drawn at baseline, again on cycle 4 day 1, and then on cycle 7 day 1. This CDR3 spans 15 amino acids. Germline V gene data show CDR1 as LNHDA and CDR2 as SQIVND (reference sequence). The chain joins TRBV19 to TRBJ1-1; 10 nucleotides agree with TRBD1. The sequences come from CD4+ or CD8+ T cells sorted from blood, collected in a trial of the OX40 agonist ivuxolimab. The TCR sequence derives from an adult with an advanced solid tumor such as melanoma, head and neck, liver or kidney cancer. CDR3 in DNA: TGTGCCAGTAGTGGAGCTCCGGGGACAGGGGCGAACAATCGCTTT. Translating gives CASSGAPGTGANNRF.